Here is one T cell receptor beta chain with its context. Antigen specificity is unknown. This entry comes from a study of human T cells and chemical hapten exposure. Study overall: Scalp application of diphenylcyclopropenone was performed weekly in patients across the entire roughly 23-week study. The study, taken as a whole, reports: The study found that PT1 expanded TCR counts correlated positively with patch test score.

Indicated time point: patch test 1, 2 weeks after DPC sensitization. Documented treatment: therapeutic diphenylcyclopropenone sensitization with weekly scalp DPC. RNA extraction used unfractionated whole blood as the source of total RNA. CDR3 length equals 15 residues. V shed 0 bases and J shed 5 bases, with 13 bases lying between them. In germline, CDR1 is LNHNV, CDR2 YYDKDF (reference sequence). In TCRdb, the RACE reads were re-called with MiXCR into one record per CDR3 protein. The sample consists of around 69,000 distinct CDR3 sequences, about 9.1% of them appearing once. The material was whole blood, obtained in connection with sensitization to the hapten diphenylcyclopropenone (DPC). This receptor was taken from a woman aged 35 to 49 with alopecia areata. Some clones in this sample may be carry-over from other donors' samples. The chain uses TRBV15 and TRBJ2-5; no clear D. CDR3 nucleotide sequence: TGTGCCACCAGCAGAGATCTTGCCGGGTTTGAGACCCAGTACTTC. Its protein product is CATSRDLAGFETQYF.